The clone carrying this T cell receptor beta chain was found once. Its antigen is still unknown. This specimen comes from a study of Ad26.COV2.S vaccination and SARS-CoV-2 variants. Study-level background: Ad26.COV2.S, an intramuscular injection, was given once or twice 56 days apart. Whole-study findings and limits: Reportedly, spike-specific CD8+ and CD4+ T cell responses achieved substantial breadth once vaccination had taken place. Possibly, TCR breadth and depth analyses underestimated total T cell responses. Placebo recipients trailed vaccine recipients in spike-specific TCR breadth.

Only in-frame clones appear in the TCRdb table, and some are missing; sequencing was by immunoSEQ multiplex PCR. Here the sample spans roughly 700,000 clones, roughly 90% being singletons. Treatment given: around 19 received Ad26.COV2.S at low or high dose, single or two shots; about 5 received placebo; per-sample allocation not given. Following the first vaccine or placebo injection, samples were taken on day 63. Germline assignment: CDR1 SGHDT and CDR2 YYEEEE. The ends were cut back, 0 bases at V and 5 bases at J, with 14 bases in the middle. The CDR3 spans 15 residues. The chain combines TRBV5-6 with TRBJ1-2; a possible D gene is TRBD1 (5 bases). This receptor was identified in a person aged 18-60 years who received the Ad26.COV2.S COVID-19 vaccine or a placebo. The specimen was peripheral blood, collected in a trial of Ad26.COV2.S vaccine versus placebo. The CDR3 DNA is TGTGCCAGCAGCTTGGCTGTGCGGGACCGGTATGGCTACACCTTC. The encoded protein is CASSLAVRDRYGYTF. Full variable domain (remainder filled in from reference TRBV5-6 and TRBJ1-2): DAGVTQSPTHLIKTRGQQVTLRCSPKSGHDTVSWYQQALGQGPQFIFQYYEEEERQRGNFPDRFSGHQFPNYSSELNVNALLLGDSALYLCASSLAVRDRYGYTFGSGTRLTVV.